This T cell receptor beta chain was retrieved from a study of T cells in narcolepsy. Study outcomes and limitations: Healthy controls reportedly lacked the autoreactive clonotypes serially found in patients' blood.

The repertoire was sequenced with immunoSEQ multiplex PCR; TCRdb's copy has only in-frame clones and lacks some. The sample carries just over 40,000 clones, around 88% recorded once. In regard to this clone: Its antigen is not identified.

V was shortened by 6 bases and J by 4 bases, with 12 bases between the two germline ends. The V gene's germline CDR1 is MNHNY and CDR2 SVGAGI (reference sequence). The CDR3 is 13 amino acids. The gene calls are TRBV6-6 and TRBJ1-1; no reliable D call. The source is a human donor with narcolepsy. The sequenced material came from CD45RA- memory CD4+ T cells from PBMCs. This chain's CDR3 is CASRTPSGTEAFF. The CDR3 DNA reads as TGTGCCAGCAGGACGCCGTCGGGCACTGAAGCTTTCTTT.